The 31 T cell receptor beta chains in this list originate from one sample, sequenced in a study of blood T cells in healthy people across ages. Sample-barcoded 5' priming and a J-beta primer mix drove a second PCR of roughly 6 to 12 cycles. Via MiXCR, TCRdb re-called the 5' RACE reads, giving one row per CDR3 protein. The sample gives approximately 490,000 distinct CDR3 sequences, 24% of which show up once; 8.5% to 9.5% is in the top ten. This sample was shared with a second study, whose subject was T cells of mothers and their children.

The sample consisted of blood. These receptors came from a boy aged 5 to 17 in good health.

This chain links TRBV24-1 with TRBJ2-5, with a tentative D call TRBD1 (5 bases). Trimming took off 6 bases at V and 1 base at J, with 14 bases between the two ends. Germline loops: CDR1 KGHDR, CDR2 SFDVKD. This CDR3 region has 15 residues. The CDR3 region has the DNA TGTGCCACCAGTCCCGGCGTGCAGGGCCAAGAGACCCAGTACTTC. It encodes CATSPGVQGQETQYF.

J is TRBJ2-6 and V is TRBV7-9; D gene ambiguous. Trimming took 5 bases from V and 0 from J, leaving 8 bases between them. This CDR3 region has 15 residues. Looked up from germline, CDR1 is SEHNR and CDR2 is FQNEAQ (reference sequence). CDR3 protein: CASSPVLSGANVLTF. The CDR3 DNA is TGTGCCAGCAGCCCCGTTCTCTCTGGGGCCAACGTCCTGACTTTC.

Only a few counts were recorded for this clonotype. The rearrangement links TRBV2 to TRBJ1-1; 7 nucleotides match TRBD1. The CDR3 sequence is 15 residues long. J gave up 1 base and V 6 bases, and 8 bases lay outside the gene matches. Germline lookup yields CDR1 SNHLY and CDR2 FYNNEI. CDR3 in amino acids: CASSLNRGGNTEAFF. The CDR3 bases are TGTGCCAGCAGCCTCAACAGGGGAGGGAACACTGAAGCTTTCTTT. Based on the CDR3 plus reference TRBV2 and TRBJ1-1, the full variable domain is EPEVTQTPSHQVTQMGQEVILRCVPISNHLYFYWYRQILGQKVEFLVSFYNNEISEKSEIFDDQFSVERPDGSNFTLKIRSTKLEDSAMYFCASSLNRGGNTEAFFGQGTRLTVV.

This clonotype was counted only a few times. The rearrangement links TRBV6-5 to TRBJ1-6; tentative D call: TRBD1 (5 bases). V was shortened by 0 bases and J by 10 bases, with 16 bases between the two germline ends. In germline, CDR1 is MNHEY, CDR2 SVGAGI. The CDR3 extends over 16 amino acids. Here the CDR3 reads CASSYSSNRRGSPLHF. The CDR3 DNA reads as TGTGCCAGCAGTTACTCGTCAAACCGGAGGGGCTCACCCCTCCACTTT.

Turning to this clonotype: The conserved final phenylalanine or tryptophan is absent from the CDR3, which likely points to a read error. The chain uses TRBV3-1 and TRBJ2-5; 7 bases agree with TRBD2. The J call is uncertain, as TRBJ2-1 better fits the DNA end. The CDR3 runs 12 residues. Germline CDR1 LGHDT, CDR2 YNNKEL (reference sequence). The CDR3 sequence is CASSQGSGEQFL. The CDR3 bases are TGTGCCAGCAGCCAGGGTAGCGGGGAGCAGTTCCTC.

This chain uses TRBV3-1 with TRBJ2-3; the D is unclear. This CDR3 has 14 residues. Germline V gene sequence: CDR1 LGHDT, CDR2 YNNKEL (reference sequence). The V and J ends lost 0 bases and 3 bases respectively, with 7 bases between them. The CDR3 spells CASSQDGGTDTQYF. CDR3 nucleotide sequence: TGTGCCAGCAGCCAAGACGGCGGAACAGATACGCAGTATTTT.

This clonotype has just a few counts. CDR3 nucleotide sequence: TGCAGTGCTAGTGGGACGGCTTCCTACGAGCAGTACTTC. This sequence encodes CSASGTASYEQYF. The chain couples TRBV20-1 to TRBJ2-7; the D call may be TRBD1 or TRBD2 (5 bases each). Looked up from germline, CDR1 is DFQATT and CDR2 is SNEGSKA (reference sequence). The CDR3 length is 13 residues. Trimming shortened V by 3 bases and J by 1 base, and 10 bases separated the two germline ends.

This clonotype turned up a few times. The genes are TRBV6-2 or TRBV6-3 and TRBJ2-1, with D uncertain. Trimming left V 6 bases short and J 11 bases short, with 11 bases between. CDR1 and CDR2 from the germline V gene are MNHEY and SVGEGT. This CDR3 is 11 amino acids long. The CDR3 here is CASRESTKQFF. The CDR3 DNA reads TGTGCCAGCAGGGAAAGTACCAAGCAGTTCTTC.

The chain couples TRBV9 to TRBJ2-5; the match to TRBD2 covers 7 bases. The trim removed 4 bases at V and 5 bases at J, leaving 8 bases unmatched. The CDR3 spans 14 residues. From germline, CDR1 is SGDLS and CDR2 YYNGEE. The CDR3 bases are TGTGCCAGCAGCAACCCTAGCGGAGGGGAGACCCAGTACTTC. As protein: CASSNPSGGETQYF.

The rearrangement uses TRBV7-9 and TRBJ2-2; D gene unclear. Germline assignment: CDR1 SEHNR and CDR2 FQNEAQ (reference sequence). The CDR3 has 17 residues. The V end lost 0 bases, the J end lost 2 bases, and 13 bases lay between the germline ends. The CDR3 reads CASSLAYGPDNTGELFF. For the CDR3, the DNA is TGTGCCAGCAGCTTAGCGTACGGGCCAGACAACACCGGGGAGCTGTTTTTT.

This clonotype was observed a few times. The chain has TRBV28 and TRBJ1-1; no definite D call. V lost 3 bases and J 6 bases, leaving 14 bases between the germline ends. Germline-derived CDR1 and CDR2 are MDHEN and SYDVKM. CDR3 length equals 14 residues. The CDR3 reads CASSFLVGVAEAFF. The CDR3 bases are TGTGCCAGCAGTTTCCTTGTCGGGGTCGCTGAAGCTTTCTTT.

This clonotype was picked up one time. The chain combines TRBV12-3 or TRBV12-4 with TRBJ2-7, with 11 bases matching TRBD2. The CDR3 totals 21 residues. Trimming cost V 6 bases and J 2 bases; bases outside gene matches: 24. For the CDR3, the DNA is TGTGCCAGCAGGACGGACAGGGTAATTCTGTTTGGGACTAGCGGAACCTACGAGCAGTACGTC. Protein: CASRTDRVILFGTSGTYEQYV.

The CDR3 nucleotides read TGCGCCAGCACACAGGGGGCGGCTAGCGGGAGGGCTGCTAATACGCAGTATTTT. Protein: CASTQGAASGRAANTQYF. This chain links TRBV4-1 with TRBJ2-3; 12 bases line up with TRBD2. V was pared by 7 bases and J by 7 bases, with 18 bases of the junction left unmatched. Germline CDR1 MGHRA, CDR2 YSYEKL. The CDR3 is made up of 18 amino acids.

This clonotype occurred many times. The genes are TRBV20-1 and TRBJ2-5, with D tentatively TRBD2 (5 bases). This CDR3 is built from 11 residues. Germline V CDR1 and CDR2: DFQATT, SNEGSKA (reference sequence). The germline V and J ends were trimmed by 7 bases and 5 bases, with 11 bases remaining between them. The CDR3 protein is CSGASRETQYF. For the CDR3, the DNA is TGCAGTGGAGCTAGCAGGGAGACCCAGTACTTC.

The V call is TRBV5-1, the J call TRBJ2-5; TRBD2 matches at 11 bases. Germline V gene sequence: CDR1 SGHRS, CDR2 YFSETQ. J lost 4 bases, V lost 4 bases, and 9 bases had no gene match. This CDR3 is 16 amino acids long. CDR3 residues: CASSASLAGEGETQYF. CDR3 coding DNA: TGCGCCAGCAGCGCGTCACTAGCGGGAGAGGGAGAGACCCAGTACTTC. Full variable domain (remainder filled in from reference TRBV5-1 and TRBJ2-5): KAGVTQTPRYLIKTRGQQVTLSCSPISGHRSVSWYQQTPGQGLQFLFEYFSETQRNKGNFPGRFSGRQFSNSRSEMNVSTLELGDSALYLCASSASLAGEGETQYFGPGTRLLVL.

This clonotype was seen a handful of times. The V and J genes are TRBV21-1 and TRBJ2-7; the table's TRBD2 call for D was not verified on the DNA. TRBV21-1 is shown as a pseudogene. CDR3 length equals 17 residues. The CDR3 DNA reads TGTGCCAGCAGCAAAGTAGTTAAGGAGCGGGAGAATGTCGAGCAGTACTTC. This gives the protein CASSKVVKERENVEQYF.

The chain links TRBV7-8 to TRBJ1-2, with D unresolved. Looked up from germline, CDR1 is SGHVS and CDR2 is FQNEAQ. This CDR3 is 14 amino acids long. V lost 4 bases and J lost 8, with 17 bases in between. CDR3 in amino acids: CASSSNPTEGGYTF. The CDR3 DNA reads TGTGCCAGCAGCTCCAATCCTACGGAAGGAGGCTACACCTTC.

Comments on this clonotype: A much larger clone sits a single nucleotide away, making a read error possible. The chain employs TRBV9 and TRBJ2-7, with D possibly TRBD2 on 6 matching bases. CDR1 is SGDLS and CDR2 is YYNGEE in the germline V gene. CDR3 length: 15 residues. CDR3: CAISVVAGPSYEQYF. CDR3 nucleotide sequence: TGTGCCATCAGCGTAGTGGCGGGGCCGTCCTACGAGCAGTACTTC.

V usage is TRBV28 and J usage is TRBJ2-3, with D tentatively TRBD1 or TRBD2 (5 bases each). The CDR3 totals 15 residues. CDR1 and CDR2 from the germline V gene are MDHEN and SYDVKM. Trimming shortened V by 2 bases and J by 3 bases, and 12 bases separated the two germline ends. DNA of the CDR3: TGTGCCAGCAGTTTAGGGGGACCGGGAACAGATACGCAGTATTTT. Translating gives CASSLGGPGTDTQYF.

V gene TRBV10-3 combines with J gene TRBJ2-5; D is possibly TRBD1 or TRBD2 (6 bases each). The DNA end is more similar to TRBJ2-1, so the J call may be wrong. The CDR3 contains 14 residues. The V gene's germline CDR1 is ENHRY and CDR2 SYGVKD. CDR3 sequence (DNA): TGTGCCATCAGTGAGCCCGGGGGCTTGCTTGAGCAGTTCTTC. This gives the protein CAISEPGGLLEQFF.

There are a few counts of this clonotype. The rearrangement uses TRBV4-1 and TRBJ2-2; D uncertain. With 0 bases removed from V and 5 bases from J, the gap between germline ends came to 19 bases. The germline gives CDR1 MGHRA, CDR2 YSYEKL. The CDR3 is 18 residues long. The DNA for the CDR3 is TGCGCCAGCAGCCAAGAAGGCTCGGGTCAATTCCCTACCGGGGAGCTGTTTTTT. Its translation: CASSQEGSGQFPTGELFF.

The chain carries TRBV19 and TRBJ2-1, with 11 bases identical to TRBD2. The germline CDR1 and CDR2 sequences are LNHDA and SQIVND (reference sequence). The CDR3 totals 14 residues. After removal of 6 bases from V and 8 bases from J, the junction contained 6 bases not matched to a gene. The CDR3 bases are TGTGCCAGTAGCACTAGCGGGAGCATCGATGAGCAGTTCTTC. Its protein product is CASSTSGSIDEQFF.

This chain links TRBV14 with TRBJ2-7, with D unresolved. Germline V gives CDR1 SGHDN, CDR2 FVKESK. The V and J ends lost 0 bases and 0 bases respectively, with 15 bases between them. This CDR3 has 17 amino acids. CDR3 nucleotide sequence: TGTGCCAGCAGCCAAGACAGCCATACACTGAGCTCCTACGAGCAGTACTTC. Translated, it gives CASSQDSHTLSSYEQYF.

This clonotype turned up a few times. The chain has TRBV28 and TRBJ2-3; 7 bases align to TRBD2. V lost 6 bases and J lost 2; bases outside the gene matches: 11. The germline gives CDR1 MDHEN, CDR2 SYDVKM. The CDR3 spans 16 residues. CDR3: CASSSSGALHTDTQYF. Here the CDR3 DNA reads TGTGCCAGCAGCTCGAGCGGGGCTCTACACACAGATACGCAGTATTTT.

The table lists this clonotype with a few counts. This chain uses TRBV5-5 with TRBJ2-5, with TRBD2 as a possible D gene (5 bases). V lost 2 bases and J 3 bases, leaving 23 bases between the germline ends. The CDR3 is 18 residues long. Germline CDR1 reads SGHKS; CDR2 reads YYEKEE (reference sequence). CDR3 DNA sequence: TGTGCCAGCAGCTTTCCGACACAGTATTCTGGGAGTGAAGAGACCCAGTACTTC. The encoded protein is CASSFPTQYSGSEETQYF.

There are a few counts of this clonotype. V and J are TRBV3-1 and TRBJ1-5; D possibly corresponds to TRBD1 (5 bases). The germline gives CDR1 LGHDT, CDR2 YNNKEL (reference sequence). This CDR3 is built from 13 residues. The V gene lost 1 base and the J gene lost 9 bases, with 10 bases spanning the gap. The CDR3 DNA follows: TGTGCCAGCAGCCAAGGGGCGGGGGGGCCCCAGCATTTT. It encodes CASSQGAGGPQHF.

The chain couples TRBV25-1 to TRBJ2-5; D is unresolved. Trimming shortened V by 3 bases and J by 0 bases, and 5 bases separated the two germline ends. CDR3 length equals 13 residues. Germline V gives CDR1 MGHDK, CDR2 SYGVNS. This CDR3 reads CASSDGNQETQYF. The CDR3 nucleotides are TGTGCCAGCAGTGATGGAAACCAAGAGACCCAGTACTTC. The full variable domain, its missing parts supplied by reference TRBV25-1 and TRBJ2-5, is EADIYQTPRYLVIGTGKKITLECSQTMGHDKMYWYQQDPGMELHLIHYSYGVNSTEKGDLSSESTVSRIRTEHFPLTLESARPSHTSQYLCASSDGNQETQYFGPGTRLLVL.

The rearrangement links TRBV5-1 to TRBJ2-3, with unresolved D. The ends were cut back, 0 bases at V and 4 bases at J, with 12 bases in the middle. Germline values: CDR1 SGHRS, CDR2 YFSETQ. This CDR3 comprises 15 residues. CDR3: CASSLVGPFADTQYF. CDR3 DNA sequence: TGCGCCAGCAGCTTGGTCGGGCCGTTCGCAGATACGCAGTATTTT.

This chain connects TRBV7-3 to TRBJ2-6, with D uncertain. Between the trimmed V and J ends, which lost 2 bases and 1 base, there was a span of 6 bases. Germline values: CDR1 SGHTA, CDR2 FQGTGA. The CDR3 covers 15 residues. The CDR3 is CASSLFGSGANVLTF. As DNA, the CDR3 is TGTGCCAGCAGCTTATTTGGGTCTGGGGCCAACGTCCTGACTTTC.

Details on this clonotype: A junction boundary mismatches the germline segment, possibly from a read error. The chain links TRBV20-1 to TRBJ2-2, with D possibly matching TRBD2 (5 bases). Germline CDR1 is DFQATT and CDR2 is SNEGSKA (reference sequence). The CDR3 has 15 amino acids. Here the CDR3 reads CSARDRRGNTEELFF. CDR3 nucleotides: TGCAGTGCTAGAGATCGCCGGGGAAACACCGAGGAGCTGTTTTTT.

The chain is built from TRBV4-3 and TRBJ1-5; TRBD1 is a possible D gene (5 bases). CDR3 length equals 15 residues. Trimming removed 0 bases from V and 5 bases from J, with 11 bases in between. The germline CDR1 and CDR2 sequences are LGHNA and YSLEER. The CDR3 DNA follows: TGCGCCAGCAGCCAAGAAGGGGAAAGGGATCAGCCCCAGCATTTT. It codes for CASSQEGERDQPQHF.